The present entry profiles one TCR beta chain with its context. The sample originates from a study of shared clonotypes between healthy human individuals. Deep-level running was used for the assay. Across several immunoSEQ plates, the genomic DNA of each subset was split evenly. This table comes from immunoSEQ multiplex PCR, and its TCRdb copy is limited to in-frame clones, with some not included. The sample has about 490,000 clones, 70% to 80% seen once. The source is a woman in her 40s in good health. Some clones in this sample may be carry-over from other donors' samples. Sequencing was performed on PBMCs.

The DNA for the CDR3 is TGTGCCAGTAGTCCTGGGGACAGGGCGGTCCCGGGGGAGCAGTACTTC. As protein: CASSPGDRAVPGEQYF. The rearrangement joins TRBV19 to TRBJ2-7; 9 positions match TRBD1. This CDR3 is 16 amino acids long. Germline CDR1 and CDR2: LNHDA and SQIVND (reference sequence). With 5 bases clipped from V and 7 bases from J, the junction kept 15 bases outside the gene matches.